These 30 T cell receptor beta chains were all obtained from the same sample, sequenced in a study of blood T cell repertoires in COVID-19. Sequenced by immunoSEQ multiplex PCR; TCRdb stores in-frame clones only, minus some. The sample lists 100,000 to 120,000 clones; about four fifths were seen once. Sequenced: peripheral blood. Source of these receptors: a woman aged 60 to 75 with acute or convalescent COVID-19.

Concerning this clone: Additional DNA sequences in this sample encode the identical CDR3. The CDR3 loop is CASSLGSSGNTIYF. The DNA of the CDR3 is TGTGCCAGCAGCTTGGGCAGCTCTGGAAACACCATATATTTT. The V and J genes are TRBV5-4 and TRBJ1-3; D gene unclear. The CDR3 extends over 14 amino acids. Trimming shortened V by 0 bases and J by 0 bases, and 4 bases separated the two germline ends. CDR1 is SGHNT and CDR2 is YYREEE in the germline V gene (reference sequence).

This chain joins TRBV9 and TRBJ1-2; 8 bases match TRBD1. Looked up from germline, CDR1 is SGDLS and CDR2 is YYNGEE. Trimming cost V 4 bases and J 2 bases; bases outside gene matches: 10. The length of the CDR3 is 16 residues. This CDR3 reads CASSPGGRGLNYGYTF. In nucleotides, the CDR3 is TGTGCCAGCAGCCCTGGGGGCAGGGGGCTCAACTATGGCTACACCTTC. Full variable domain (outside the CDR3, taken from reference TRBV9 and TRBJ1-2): DSGVTQTPKHLITATGQRVTLRCSPRSGDLSVYWYQQSLDQGLQFLIQYYNGEERAKGNILERFSAQQFPDLHSELNLSSLELGDSALYFCASSPGGRGLNYGYTFGSGTRLTVV.

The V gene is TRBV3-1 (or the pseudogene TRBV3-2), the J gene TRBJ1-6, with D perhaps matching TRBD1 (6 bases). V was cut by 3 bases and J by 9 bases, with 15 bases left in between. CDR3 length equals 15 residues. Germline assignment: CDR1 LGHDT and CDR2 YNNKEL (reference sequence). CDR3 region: CASSQGALGGSPLHF. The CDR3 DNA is TGTGCCAGCAGCCAGGGGGCCCTAGGCGGTTCACCCCTCCACTTT.

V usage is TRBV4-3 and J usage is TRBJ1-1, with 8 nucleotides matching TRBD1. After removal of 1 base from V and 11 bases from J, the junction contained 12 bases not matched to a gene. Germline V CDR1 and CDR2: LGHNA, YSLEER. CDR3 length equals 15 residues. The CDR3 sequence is CASSQGSGGPLSAFF. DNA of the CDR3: TGCGCCAGCAGCCAAGGATCAGGGGGCCCCCTGAGTGCTTTCTTT.

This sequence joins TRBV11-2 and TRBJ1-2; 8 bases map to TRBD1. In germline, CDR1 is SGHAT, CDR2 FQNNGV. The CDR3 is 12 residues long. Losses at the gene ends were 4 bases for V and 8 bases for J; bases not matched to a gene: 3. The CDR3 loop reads CASSSQGEGYTF. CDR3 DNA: TGTGCCAGCAGCTCACAGGGGGAGGGCTACACCTTC.

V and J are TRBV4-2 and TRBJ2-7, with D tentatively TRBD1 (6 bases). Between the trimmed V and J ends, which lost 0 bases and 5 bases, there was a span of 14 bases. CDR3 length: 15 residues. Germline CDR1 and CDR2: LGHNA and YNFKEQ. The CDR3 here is CASSQDRGQKDEQYF. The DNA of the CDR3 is TGTGCCAGCAGCCAAGACAGGGGCCAGAAGGACGAGCAGTACTTC.

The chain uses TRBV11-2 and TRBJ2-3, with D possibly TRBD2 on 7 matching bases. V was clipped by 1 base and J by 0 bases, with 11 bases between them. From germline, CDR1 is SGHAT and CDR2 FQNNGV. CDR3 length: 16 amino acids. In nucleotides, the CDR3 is TGTGCCAGCAGCTTAGGCGGGGGCCCTAGCACAGATACGCAGTATTTT. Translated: CASSLGGGPSTDTQYF.

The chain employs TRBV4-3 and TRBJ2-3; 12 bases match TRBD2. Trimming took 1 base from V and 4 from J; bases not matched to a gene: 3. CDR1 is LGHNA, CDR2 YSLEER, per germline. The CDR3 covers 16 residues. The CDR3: CASSQGSSGGADTQYF. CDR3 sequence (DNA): TGCGCCAGCAGCCAAGGGTCTAGCGGGGGGGCAGATACGCAGTATTTT.

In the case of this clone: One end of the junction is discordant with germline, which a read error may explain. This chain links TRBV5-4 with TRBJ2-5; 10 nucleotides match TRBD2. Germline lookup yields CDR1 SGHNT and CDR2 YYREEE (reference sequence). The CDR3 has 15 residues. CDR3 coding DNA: TGTGCCAGCAACTTGGGAGTAGCGGGGGGTGAGACCCAGTACTTC. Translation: CASNLGVAGGETQYF.

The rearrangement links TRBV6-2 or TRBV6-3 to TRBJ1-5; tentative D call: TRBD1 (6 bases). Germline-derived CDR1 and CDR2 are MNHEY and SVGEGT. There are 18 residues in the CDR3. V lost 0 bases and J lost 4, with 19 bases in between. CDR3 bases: TGTGCCAGCAGTTACTCGAAAGGGGGGGAACTCGGAAATCAGCCCCAGCATTTT. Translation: CASSYSKGGELGNQPQHF.

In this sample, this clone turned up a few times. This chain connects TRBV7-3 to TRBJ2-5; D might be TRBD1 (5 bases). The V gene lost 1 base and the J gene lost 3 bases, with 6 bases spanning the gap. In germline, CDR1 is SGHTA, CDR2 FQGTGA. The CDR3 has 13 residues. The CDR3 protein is CASSLKGEETQYF. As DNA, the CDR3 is TGTGCCAGCAGCTTAAAAGGGGAAGAGACCCAGTACTTC.

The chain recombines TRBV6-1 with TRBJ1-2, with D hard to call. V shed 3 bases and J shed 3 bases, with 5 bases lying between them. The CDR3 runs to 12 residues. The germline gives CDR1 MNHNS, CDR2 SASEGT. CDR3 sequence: CASSDEYYGYTF. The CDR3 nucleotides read TGTGCCAGCAGTGATGAGTACTATGGCTACACCTTC.

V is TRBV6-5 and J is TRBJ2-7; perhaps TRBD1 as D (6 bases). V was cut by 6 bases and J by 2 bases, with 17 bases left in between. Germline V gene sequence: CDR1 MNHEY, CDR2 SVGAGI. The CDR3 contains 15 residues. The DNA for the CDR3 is TGTGCCAGCAGGATGTACAGGGAGATGACCTACGAGCAGTACTTC. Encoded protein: CASRMYREMTYEQYF.

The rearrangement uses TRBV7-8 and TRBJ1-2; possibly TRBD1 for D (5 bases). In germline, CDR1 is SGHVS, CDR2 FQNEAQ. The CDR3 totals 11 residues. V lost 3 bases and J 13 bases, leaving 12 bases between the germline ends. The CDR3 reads CASSLGGPGTF. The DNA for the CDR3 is TGTGCCAGCAGCTTGGGGGGTCCAGGCACCTTC.

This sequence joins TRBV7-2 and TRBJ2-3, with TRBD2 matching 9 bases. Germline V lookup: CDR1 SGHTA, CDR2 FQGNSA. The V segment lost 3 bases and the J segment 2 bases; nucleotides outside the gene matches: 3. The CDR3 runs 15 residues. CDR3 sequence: CASSFTSGLTDTQYF. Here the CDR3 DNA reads TGTGCCAGCAGCTTTACTAGCGGGCTCACAGATACGCAGTATTTT.

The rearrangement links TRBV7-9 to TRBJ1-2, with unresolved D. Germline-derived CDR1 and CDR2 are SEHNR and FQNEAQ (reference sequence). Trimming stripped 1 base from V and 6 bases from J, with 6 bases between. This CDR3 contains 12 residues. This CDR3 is CASSLDSDGYTF. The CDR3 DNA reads TGTGCCAGCAGCTTAGATTCGGATGGCTACACCTTC.

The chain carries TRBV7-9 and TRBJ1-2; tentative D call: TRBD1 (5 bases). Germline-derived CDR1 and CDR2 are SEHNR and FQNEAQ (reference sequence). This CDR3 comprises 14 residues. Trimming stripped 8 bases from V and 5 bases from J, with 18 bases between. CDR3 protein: CASELRGREYGYTF. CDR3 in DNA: TGTGCCAGCGAGCTCCGGGGACGGGAGTATGGCTACACCTTC.

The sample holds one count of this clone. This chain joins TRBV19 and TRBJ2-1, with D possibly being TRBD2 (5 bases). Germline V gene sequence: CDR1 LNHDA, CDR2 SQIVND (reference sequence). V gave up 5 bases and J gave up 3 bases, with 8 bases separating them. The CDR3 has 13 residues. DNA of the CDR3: TGTGCCAGTAGTGTCGGGAACTACAATGAGCAGTTCTTC. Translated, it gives CASSVGNYNEQFF.

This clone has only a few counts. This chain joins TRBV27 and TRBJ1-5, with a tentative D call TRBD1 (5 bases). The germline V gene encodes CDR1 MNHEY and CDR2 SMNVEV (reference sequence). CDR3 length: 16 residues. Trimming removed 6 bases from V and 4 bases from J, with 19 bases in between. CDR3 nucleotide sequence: TGTGCCAGCAGCCCTACCCAGGGTGGTGGGAATCAGCCCCAGCATTTT. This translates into CASSPTQGGGNQPQHF.

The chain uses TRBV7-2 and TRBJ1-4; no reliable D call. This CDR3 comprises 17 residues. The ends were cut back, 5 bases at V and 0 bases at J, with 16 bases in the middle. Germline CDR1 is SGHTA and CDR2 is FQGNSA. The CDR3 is CASSLRIIVATNEKLFF. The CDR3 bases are TGTGCCAGCAGCCTCCGCATAATAGTGGCAACTAATGAAAAACTGTTTTTT.

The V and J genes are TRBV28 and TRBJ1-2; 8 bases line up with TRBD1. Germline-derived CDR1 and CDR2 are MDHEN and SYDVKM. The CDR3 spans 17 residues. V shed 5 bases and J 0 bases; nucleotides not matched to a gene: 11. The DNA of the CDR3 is TGTGCCAGCAGTCCCACCGGGACAGGAGCAGCTAACTATGGCTACACCTTC. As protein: CASSPTGTGAANYGYTF.

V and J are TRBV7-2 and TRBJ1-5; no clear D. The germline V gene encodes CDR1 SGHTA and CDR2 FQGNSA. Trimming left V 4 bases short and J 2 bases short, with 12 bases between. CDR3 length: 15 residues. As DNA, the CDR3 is TGTGCCAGCAGCTCAGACTCCGGTGGCAATCAGCCCCAGCATTTT. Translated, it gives CASSSDSGGNQPQHF.

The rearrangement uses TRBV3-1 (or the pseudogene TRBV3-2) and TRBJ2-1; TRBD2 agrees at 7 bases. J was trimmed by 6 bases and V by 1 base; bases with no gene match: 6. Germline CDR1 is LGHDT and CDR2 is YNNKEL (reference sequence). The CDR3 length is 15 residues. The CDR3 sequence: CASSQASGNPNEQFF. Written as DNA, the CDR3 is TGTGCCAGCAGCCAAGCGAGCGGGAACCCCAATGAGCAGTTCTTC.

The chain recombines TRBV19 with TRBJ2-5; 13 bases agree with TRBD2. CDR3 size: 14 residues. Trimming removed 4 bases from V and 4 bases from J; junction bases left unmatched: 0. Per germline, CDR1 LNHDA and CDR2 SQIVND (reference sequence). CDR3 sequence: CASSRLAGGETQYF. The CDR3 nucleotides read TGTGCCAGTAGTAGACTAGCGGGGGGAGAGACCCAGTACTTC.

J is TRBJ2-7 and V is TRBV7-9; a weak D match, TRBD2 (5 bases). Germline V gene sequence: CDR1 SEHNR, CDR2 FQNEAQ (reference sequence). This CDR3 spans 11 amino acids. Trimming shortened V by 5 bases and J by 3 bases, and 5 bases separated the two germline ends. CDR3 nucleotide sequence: TGTGCCAGCAGCCGGGACTACGAGCAGTACTTC. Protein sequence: CASSRDYEQYF.

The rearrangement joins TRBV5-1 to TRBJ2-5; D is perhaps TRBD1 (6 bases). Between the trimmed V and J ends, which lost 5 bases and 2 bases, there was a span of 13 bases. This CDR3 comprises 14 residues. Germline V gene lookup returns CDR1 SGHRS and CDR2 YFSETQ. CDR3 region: CASREQGIQETQYF. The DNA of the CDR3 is TGCGCCAGCAGAGAACAGGGAATACAAGAGACCCAGTACTTC. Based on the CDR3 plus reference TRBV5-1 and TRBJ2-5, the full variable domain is KAGVTQTPRYLIKTRGQQVTLSCSPISGHRSVSWYQQTPGQGLQFLFEYFSETQRNKGNFPGRFSGRQFSNSRSEMNVSTLELGDSALYLCASREQGIQETQYFGPGTRLLVL.

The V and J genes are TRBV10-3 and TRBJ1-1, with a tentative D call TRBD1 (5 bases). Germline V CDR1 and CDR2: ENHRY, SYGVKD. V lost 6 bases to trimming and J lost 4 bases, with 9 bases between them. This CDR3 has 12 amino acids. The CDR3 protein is CAIRSGSTEAFF. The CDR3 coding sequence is TGTGCCATCAGGTCAGGGTCCACTGAAGCTTTCTTT.

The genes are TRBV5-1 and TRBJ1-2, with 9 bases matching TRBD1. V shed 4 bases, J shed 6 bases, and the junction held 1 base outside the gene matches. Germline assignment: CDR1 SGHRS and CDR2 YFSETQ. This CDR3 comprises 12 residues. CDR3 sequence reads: CASSRTGDGYTF. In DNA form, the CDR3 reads TGCGCCAGCAGCAGGACAGGGGATGGCTACACCTTC.

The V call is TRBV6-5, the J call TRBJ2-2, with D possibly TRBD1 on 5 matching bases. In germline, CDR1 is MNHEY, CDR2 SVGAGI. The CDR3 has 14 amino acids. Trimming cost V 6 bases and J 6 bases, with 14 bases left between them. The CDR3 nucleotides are TGTGCCAGCAGACCCGAAGGGGTGGCCGGGGAGCTGTTTTTT. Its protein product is CASRPEGVAGELFF.

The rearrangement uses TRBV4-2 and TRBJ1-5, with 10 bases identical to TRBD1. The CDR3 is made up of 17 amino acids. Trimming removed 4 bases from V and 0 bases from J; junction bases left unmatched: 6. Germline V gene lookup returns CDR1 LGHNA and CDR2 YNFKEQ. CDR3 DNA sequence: TGTGCCAGCAGCCGACAGGGGGCGGGGTATAGCAATCAGCCCCAGCATTTT. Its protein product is CASSRQGAGYSNQPQHF.